These 8 T cell receptor beta chains originate from one sample sequenced in a study of cytomegalovirus exposure and HLA in healthy donors. The study ran its PCR with 60 Vbeta and 13 Jbeta primers. Assay: immunoSEQ multiplex PCR; the TCRdb copy retains only in-frame clones and omits some. Of over 95,000 clones in the sample, approximately 67% were seen once. The sample consisted of PBMCs. Receptor source: a man aged 18-30 years in good health and CMV-seropositive.

This chain links TRBV2 with TRBJ2-3; 10 bases match TRBD1. V shed 5 bases and J 2 bases; nucleotides not matched to a gene: 4. The germline CDR1 and CDR2 sequences are SNHLY and FYNNEI. This CDR3 comprises 15 residues. The CDR3 DNA reads as TGTGCCAGCAGTCTGACAGGGGGCAACACAGATACGCAGTATTTT. Translation gives CASSLTGGNTDTQYF.

V and J are TRBV5-1 and TRBJ1-3; weak D call: TRBD1 (5 bases). Germline V gene data show CDR1 as SGHRS and CDR2 as YFSETQ. V lost 1 base and J lost 3, with 14 bases in between. This CDR3 comprises 16 residues. The CDR3 region has the DNA TGCGCCAGCAGCTTGAGGCCCCAGGGTCTTGGAAACACCATATATTTT. Translated: CASSLRPQGLGNTIYF.

This chain uses TRBV7-2 with TRBJ2-3; 8 bases align to TRBD2. The junction had 12 bases not matched to a gene; V was cut back by 3 bases and J by 1 base. The germline V gene encodes CDR1 SGHTA and CDR2 FQGNSA. The CDR3 loop spans 18 amino acids. CDR3: CASSFVGVAGTRTDTQYF. CDR3 DNA sequence: TGTGCCAGCAGCTTCGTGGGGGTAGCGGGGACTCGCACAGATACGCAGTATTTT.

The rearrangement joins TRBV6-5 to TRBJ1-4; no firm D call. The CDR3 is 15 amino acids. Trimming stripped 7 bases from V and 1 base from J, with 13 bases between. The germline gives CDR1 MNHEY, CDR2 SVGAGI. In nucleotides, the CDR3 is TGTGCCAGCAAGCCCCTCGTCGAAACTAATGAAAAACTGTTTTTT. As protein: CASKPLVETNEKLFF.

The chain links TRBV6-1 to TRBJ2-7, with 13 bases matching TRBD2. The CDR3 runs 17 residues. V shed 2 bases and J 0 bases; nucleotides not matched to a gene: 4. CDR1 and CDR2 (germline): MNHNS, SASEGT. The CDR3 nucleotides read TGTGCCAGCAGTGAAATAACTAGCGGGGGGGGCTCCTACGAGCAGTACTTC. It encodes CASSEITSGGGSYEQYF.

CDR3 loop: CASSYYGQGRWYF. DNA of the CDR3: TGTGCCAGCAGTTACTACGGACAGGGCCGCTGGTACTTC. This rearrangement joins TRBV6-5 to TRBJ2-7; 8 nucleotides match TRBD1. CDR3 length equals 13 residues. V gave up 1 base and J gave up 12 bases; unmatched junction bases: 8. CDR1 and CDR2 (germline): MNHEY, SVGAGI.

This clone was seen only once. The chain combines TRBV5-1 with TRBJ2-1; D is perhaps TRBD1 (5 bases). The length of the CDR3 is 17 residues. The germline gives CDR1 SGHRS, CDR2 YFSETQ. V lost 3 bases and J 2 bases, leaving 18 bases between the germline ends. The CDR3: CASSSPSRRVAYNEQFF. The DNA of the CDR3 is TGCGCCAGCAGCTCTCCGTCCCGCAGGGTTGCCTACAATGAGCAGTTCTTC.

V is TRBV5-1 and J is TRBJ1-2; tentative D call: TRBD1 (6 bases). CDR1 and CDR2 from the germline V gene are SGHRS and YFSETQ. CDR3 length: 12 residues. V lost 4 bases and J 9 bases, leaving 13 bases between the germline ends. This chain's CDR3 is CASSVLGDSYTF. DNA of the CDR3: TGCGCCAGCAGCGTTTTGGGGGACAGCTACACCTTC.